This T cell receptor beta chain was profiled in a study of a mutant IDH1 vaccine in newly diagnosed glioma. Study overall: Patients were started on vaccination 4-6 weeks after radiotherapy alone, or with temozolomide cycles.

This CDR3 has 14 residues. Germline V lookup: CDR1 MGHDK, CDR2 SYGVNS. V was clipped by 5 bases and J by 0 bases, with 10 bases between them. The time point here: week 35, safety follow-up. All doses held 300 ug of mutant IDH1 20-mer peptide, with topical imiquimod. A remark on this clone: The antigen is unknown.

The table came from immunoSEQ multiplex PCR; TCRdb's copy has only in-frame clones and leaves some out. The sample lists tens of thousands of clones, around 80% occurring once. The TCR originated in a man aged 40-49 years with glioma. The sequenced sample was PBMCs, obtained from a glioma patient whose treatment included an IDH1 peptide vaccine. V and J are TRBV25-1 and TRBJ1-1; no definite D call. CDR3 amino acids: CASSRVNVNTEAFF. The CDR3 DNA reads TGTGCCAGCAGTCGGGTCAACGTGAACACTGAAGCTTTCTTT.